This T cell receptor (beta chain) was identified during a study of radiotherapy plus CTLA-4 blockade in lung cancer. Libraries were prepared by immunoSEQ multiplex PCR; TCRdb keeps only in-frame clonotypes and omits some of them. The table includes about 110,000 clones, more than 75% detected once. CDR3 length: 16 residues. The germline V gene encodes CDR1 LGHNA and CDR2 YSLEER. The J segment lost 4 bases and the V segment lost 0 bases, leaving 5 bases of the junction unmatched. This receptor was obtained from a human donor with non-small cell lung cancer that progressed on radiotherapy plus ipilimumab. Some clones in this sample may be carry-over from other donors' samples. The rearrangement joins TRBV4-3 to TRBJ2-7; 11 bases line up with TRBD2. Sequencing was performed on peripheral blood, taken from a patient treated with radiotherapy plus ipilimumab. The CDR3 spells CASSQDLASGGYEQYF. The CDR3 DNA reads as TGCGCCAGCAGCCAAGATTTGGCTAGCGGGGGGTACGAGCAGTACTTC.